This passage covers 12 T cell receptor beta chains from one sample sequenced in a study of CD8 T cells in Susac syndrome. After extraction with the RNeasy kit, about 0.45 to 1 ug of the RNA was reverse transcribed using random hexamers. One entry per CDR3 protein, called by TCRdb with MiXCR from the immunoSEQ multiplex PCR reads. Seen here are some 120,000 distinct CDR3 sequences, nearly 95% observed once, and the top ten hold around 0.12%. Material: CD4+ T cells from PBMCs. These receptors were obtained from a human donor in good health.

The CDR3 DNA is TGTGCCAGCAGTGGGCAGGTCCACGAGCAGTACTTC. Translation: CASSGQVHEQYF. The chain uses TRBV2 and TRBJ2-7; D call uncertain. The CDR3 length is 12 residues. V was shortened by 4 bases and J by 5 bases, with 9 bases between the two germline ends. Germline V gene sequence: CDR1 SNHLY, CDR2 FYNNEI.

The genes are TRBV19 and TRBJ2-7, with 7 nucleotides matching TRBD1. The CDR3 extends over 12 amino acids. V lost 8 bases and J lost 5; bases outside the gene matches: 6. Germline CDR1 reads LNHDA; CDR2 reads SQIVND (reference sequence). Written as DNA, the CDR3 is TGTGCCAGTGGAGACAGGGCCAACGAGCAGTACTTC. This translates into CASGDRANEQYF.

The CDR3 bases are TGTGCCAGCAGCCATTGGTCCGACAGGGGTAAATACGAGCAGTACTTC. As protein: CASSHWSDRGKYEQYF. This chain joins TRBV3-1 and TRBJ2-7; TRBD1 agrees at 8 bases. V shed 3 bases, J shed 4 bases, and the junction held 11 bases outside the gene matches. CDR3 length: 16 amino acids. Looked up from germline, CDR1 is LGHDT and CDR2 is YNNKEL (reference sequence).

The CDR3: CSVDPGGYTEAFF. In nucleotides, the CDR3 is TGCAGCGTTGATCCAGGGGGGTACACTGAAGCTTTCTTT. The rearrangement joins TRBV29-1 to TRBJ1-1; 7 nucleotides match TRBD1. Trimming at V came to 3 bases and at J to 3 bases, leaving 4 bases not matched to a gene. The CDR3 contains 13 residues. Per germline, CDR1 SQVTM and CDR2 ANQGSEA.

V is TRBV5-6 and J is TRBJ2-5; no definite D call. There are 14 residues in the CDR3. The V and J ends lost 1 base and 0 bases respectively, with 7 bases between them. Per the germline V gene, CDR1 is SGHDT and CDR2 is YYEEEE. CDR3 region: CASSLRGYQETQYF. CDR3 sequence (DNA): TGTGCCAGCAGCTTGCGTGGGTACCAAGAGACCCAGTACTTC.

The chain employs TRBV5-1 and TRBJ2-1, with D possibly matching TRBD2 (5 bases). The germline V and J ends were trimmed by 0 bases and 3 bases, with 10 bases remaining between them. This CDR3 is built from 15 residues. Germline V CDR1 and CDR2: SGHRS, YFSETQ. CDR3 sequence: CASSLVGERYNEQFF. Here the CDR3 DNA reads TGCGCCAGCAGCTTGGTTGGGGAGCGCTACAATGAGCAGTTCTTC.

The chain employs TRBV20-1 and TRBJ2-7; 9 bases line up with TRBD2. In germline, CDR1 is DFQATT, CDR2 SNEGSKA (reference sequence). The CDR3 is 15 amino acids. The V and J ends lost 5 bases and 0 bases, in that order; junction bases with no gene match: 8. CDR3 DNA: TGCAGTGCTCATCTGACTAGCGGCAGCTCCTACGAGCAGTACTTC. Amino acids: CSAHLTSGSSYEQYF.

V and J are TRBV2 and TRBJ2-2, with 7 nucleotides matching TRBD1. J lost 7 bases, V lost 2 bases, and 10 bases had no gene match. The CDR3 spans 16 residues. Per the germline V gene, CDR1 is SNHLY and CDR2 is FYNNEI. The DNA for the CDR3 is TGTGCCAGCAGTGAACAGTTTAACAGGGGTGGCGGGGAGCTGTTTTTT. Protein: CASSEQFNRGGGELFF. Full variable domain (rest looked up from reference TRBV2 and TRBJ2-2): EPEVTQTPSHQVTQMGQEVILRCVPISNHLYFYWYRQILGQKVEFLVSFYNNEISEKSEIFDDQFSVERPDGSNFTLKIRSTKLEDSAMYFCASSEQFNRGGGELFFGEGSRLTVL.

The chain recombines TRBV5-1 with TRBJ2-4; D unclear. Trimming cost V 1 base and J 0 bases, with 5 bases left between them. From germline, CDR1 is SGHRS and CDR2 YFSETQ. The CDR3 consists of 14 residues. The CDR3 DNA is TGCGCCAGCAGCTTGACAGTAGCCAAAAACATTCAGTACTTC. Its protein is CASSLTVAKNIQYF.

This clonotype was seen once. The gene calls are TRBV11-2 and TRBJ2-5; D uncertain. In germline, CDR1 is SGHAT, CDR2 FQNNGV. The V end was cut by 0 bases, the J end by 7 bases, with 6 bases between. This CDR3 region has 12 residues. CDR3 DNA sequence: TGTGCCAGCAGCTTAGATCGGGCGACCCAGTACTTC. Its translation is CASSLDRATQYF.

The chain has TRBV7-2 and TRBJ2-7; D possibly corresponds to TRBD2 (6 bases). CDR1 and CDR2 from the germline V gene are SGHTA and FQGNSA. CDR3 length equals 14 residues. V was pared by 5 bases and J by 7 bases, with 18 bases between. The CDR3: CASSPPGGGREQYF. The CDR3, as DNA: TGTGCCAGCAGCCCGCCCGGTGGAGGGCGGGAGCAGTACTTC. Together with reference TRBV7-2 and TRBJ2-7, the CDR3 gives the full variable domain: GAGVSQSPSNKVTEKGKDVELRCDPISGHTALYWYRQSLGQGLEFLIYFQGNSAPDKSGLPSDRFSAERTGGSVSTLTIQRTQQEDSAVYLCASSPPGGGREQYFGPGTRLTVT.

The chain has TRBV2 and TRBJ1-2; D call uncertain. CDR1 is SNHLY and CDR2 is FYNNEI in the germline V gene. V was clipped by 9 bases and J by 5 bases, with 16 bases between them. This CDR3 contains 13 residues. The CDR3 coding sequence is TGTGCCAGTGTAAATTTTCCTGGATATGGCTACACCTTC. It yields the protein CASVNFPGYGYTF. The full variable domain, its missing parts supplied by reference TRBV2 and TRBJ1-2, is EPEVTQTPSHQVTQMGQEVILRCVPISNHLYFYWYRQILGQKVEFLVSFYNNEISEKSEIFDDQFSVERPDGSNFTLKIRSTKLEDSAMYFCASVNFPGYGYTFGSGTRLTVV.